This is a list of T cell receptor beta chains from one sample in a study of shared clonotypes between healthy human individuals. Generated by immunoSEQ multiplex PCR, the TCRdb table keeps only in-frame clones and is missing some. The sample includes roughly 2.5 million clones, around 94% of them seen just once. Input material: naive CD4+ T cells sorted from blood. Receptors were obtained from a man between 18 and 29 years old in good health. Both conserved end residues are part of each CDR3. A D gene is named only where the DNA matches it firmly. Size is omitted from some rows. Given values are once, few, many or a class for expanded clones.

D: TRBD2; J: TRBJ2-1; length: 17; size: NA; V: TRBV4-1; CDR3: CASSPRAVLAGFNEQFF; DNA: TGCGCCAGCAGTCCAAGGGCGGTACTAGCGGGCTTCAATGAGCAGTTCTTC
D: NA; J: TRBJ1-4; length: 8; size: NA; V: TRBV6-6; CDR3: CAVEKLFF; DNA: TGTGCGGTTGAAAAACTGTTTTTT
D: NA; J: TRBJ2-1; length: 13; size: NA; V: TRBV10-3; CDR3: CAITADSYNEQFF; DNA: TGTGCCATCACTGCCGACTCCTACAATGAGCAGTTCTTC
D: NA; J: TRBJ1-5; length: 14; size: NA; V: TRBV5-1; CDR3: CASSPGTGNQPQHF; DNA: TGCGCCAGCAGCCCGGGGACGGGTAATCAGCCCCAGCATTTT
D: NA; J: TRBJ2-1; length: 12; size: NA; V: TRBV11-3; CDR3: CASSLDRGEQFF; DNA: TGTGCCAGCAGCTTAGATCGCGGTGAGCAGTTCTTC
D: NA; J: TRBJ2-5; length: 14; size: NA; V: TRBV5-1; CDR3: CASSSISGSPTQYF; DNA: TGCGCCAGCAGCTCGATTTCGGGGTCCCCGACCCAGTACTTC
D: NA; J: TRBJ1-4; length: 17; size: NA; V: TRBV15; CDR3: CATSKVIPEIGGGKLFF; DNA: TGTGCCACCAGCAAAGTAATCCCGGAGATCGGCGGTGGAAAACTGTTTTTT
D: NA; J: TRBJ1-5; length: 14; size: NA; V: TRBV9; CDR3: CASSVEQSNQPQHF; DNA: TGTGCCAGCAGCGTAGAGCAGAGCAATCAGCCCCAGCATTTT
D: NA; J: TRBJ2-7; length: 12; size: NA; V: TRBV5-1; CDR3: CASSLRQGEQYF; DNA: TGCGCCAGCAGCTTGAGGCAGGGCGAGCAGTACTTC
D: TRBD1; J: TRBJ1-6; length: 15; size: few; V: TRBV2; CDR3: CASSEDRGGNSPLHF; DNA: TGTGCCAGCAGTGAAGACAGGGGAGGTAATTCACCCCTCCACTTT
D: NA; J: TRBJ1-5; length: 16; size: NA; V: TRBV6-1; CDR3: CASSALGRGGNQPQHF; DNA: TGTGCCAGCAGTGCCTTGGGGAGAGGGGGCAATCAGCCCCAGCATTTT
D: NA; J: TRBJ2-5; length: 16; size: NA; V: TRBV6-5; CDR3: CASSYRSVGLQETQYF; DNA: TGTGCCAGCAGTTACAGGTCCGTGGGACTCCAAGAGACCCAGTACTTC
D: NA; J: TRBJ1-1; length: 16; size: NA; V: TRBV28; CDR3: CASRLPARGRNTEAFF; DNA: TGTGCCAGCAGATTACCCGCCAGGGGCAGGAACACTGAAGCTTTCTTT
D: TRBD1; J: TRBJ2-7; length: 14; size: NA; V: TRBV27; CDR3: CASSYGTALHEQYF; DNA: TGTGCCAGCAGCTACGGGACAGCGCTACACGAGCAGTACTTC
D: TRBD2; J: TRBJ2-7; length: 15; size: NA; V: TRBV30; CDR3: CAWKETSAAPYEQYF; DNA: TGTGCCTGGAAAGAAACTAGCGCAGCTCCCTACGAGCAGTACTTC
D: NA; J: TRBJ1-2; length: 13; size: NA; V: TRBV6-5; CDR3: CASSSTVNYGYTF; DNA: TGTGCCAGCAGTTCGACGGTTAACTATGGCTACACCTTC
D: NA; J: TRBJ1-5; length: 13; size: NA; V: TRBV7-9; CDR3: CASSFDGLGPQHF; DNA: TGTGCCAGCAGCTTCGACGGGCTAGGGCCCCAGCATTTT
D: TRBD1; J: TRBJ2-7; length: 16; size: NA; V: TRBV10-3; CDR3: CAISEGQGAISYEQYF; DNA: TGTGCCATCAGTGAGGGGCAGGGGGCTATCTCCTACGAGCAGTACTTC
D: NA; J: TRBJ2-7; length: 14; size: NA; V: TRBV6-1; CDR3: CACEYHQGSYEQYF; DNA: TGTGCCTGTGAATATCACCAGGGCTCCTACGAGCAGTACTTC
D: NA; J: TRBJ1-2; length: 15; size: NA; V: TRBV4-1; CDR3: CASSQEGLDNYGYTF; DNA: TGCGCCAGCAGCCAAGAGGGACTGGATAACTATGGCTACACCTTC
D: TRBD2; J: TRBJ2-3; length: 17; size: NA; V: TRBV5-1; CDR3: CASSRRPSGADTDTQYF; DNA: TGCGCCAGCAGCCGGAGGCCTAGCGGGGCGGACACAGATACGCAGTATTTT
D: TRBD2; J: TRBJ2-2; length: 15; size: NA; V: TRBV6-5; CDR3: CASSWRGSGTGELFF; DNA: TGTGCCAGCAGTTGGCGGGGGTCTGGCACCGGGGAGCTGTTTTTT
D: NA; J: TRBJ2-3; length: 13; size: NA; V: TRBV5-1; CDR3: CASSLDRVDTQYF; DNA: TGCGCCAGCAGCTTGGACAGGGTGGATACGCAGTATTTT
D: TRBD1; J: TRBJ1-2; length: 15; size: NA; V: TRBV27; CDR3: CASNPTGYDSYGYTF; DNA: TGTGCCAGCAATCCGACAGGGTATGACAGCTATGGCTACACCTTC
D: NA; J: TRBJ2-7; length: 12; size: once; V: TRBV7-9; CDR3: CASSPFGDEQYF; DNA: TGTGCCAGCAGCCCCTTCGGCGACGAGCAGTACTTC
D: TRBD2; J: TRBJ2-7; length: 15; size: NA; V: TRBV19; CDR3: CASSMTSGSSYEQYF; DNA: TGTGCCAGTAGCATGACTAGCGGGAGCTCCTACGAGCAGTACTTC
D: TRBD1; J: TRBJ2-5; length: 15; size: NA; V: TRBV6-1; CDR3: CASKFAGGAQETQYF; DNA: TGTGCCAGCAAATTTGCAGGGGGAGCCCAAGAGACCCAGTACTTC
D: NA; J: TRBJ2-1; length: 12; size: NA; V: TRBV19; CDR3: CASSIGDSYRFF; DNA: TGTGCCAGTAGTATAGGCGACAGCTATAGGTTCTTC
D: TRBD1; J: TRBJ1-1; length: 16; size: NA; V: TRBV15; CDR3: CATSPPRQGRGPEAFF; DNA: TGTGCCACCAGCCCACCCCGACAGGGAAGAGGGCCTGAAGCTTTCTTT
D: NA; J: TRBJ2-5; length: 13; size: NA; V: TRBV4-1; CDR3: CASSQDPPETQYF; DNA: TGCGCCAGCAGCCAAGATCCCCCAGAGACCCAGTACTTC
D: NA; J: TRBJ2-7; length: 13; size: once; V: TRBV7-9; CDR3: CASSKYGVYEQYF; DNA: TGTGCCAGCAGCAAATACGGGGTCTACGAGCAGTACTTC
D: TRBD1; J: TRBJ1-5; length: 17; size: NA; V: TRBV7-2; CDR3: CASSLRDRPNSNQPQHF; DNA: TGTGCCAGCAGCTTAAGGGACAGACCGAATAGCAATCAGCCCCAGCATTTT
D: TRBD1; J: TRBJ2-7; length: 15; size: few; V: TRBV7-9; CDR3: CASSLAGTGAYEQYF; DNA: TGTGCCAGCAGCTTAGCTGGGACAGGGGCCTACGAGCAGTACTTC
D: TRBD2; J: TRBJ2-7; length: 15; size: once; V: TRBV18; CDR3: CASSGGSGSSYEQYF; DNA: TGTGCCAGCTCCGGGGGGTCAGGTTCTAGCTACGAGCAGTACTTC
D: NA; J: TRBJ1-2; length: 12; size: NA; V: TRBV6-5; CDR3: CALGLANYGYTF; DNA: TGTGCGCTGGGACTAGCTAACTATGGCTACACCTTC
D: NA; J: TRBJ2-1; length: 15; size: NA; V: TRBV28; CDR3: CASSSNSYSYNEQFF; DNA: TGTGCCAGCAGTTCCAACAGTTACTCCTACAATGAGCAGTTCTTC
D: NA; J: TRBJ2-2; length: 11; size: NA; V: TRBV2; CDR3: CASSTPGELFF; DNA: TGTGCCAGCAGCACCCCCGGGGAGCTGTTTTTT
D: NA; J: TRBJ2-5; length: 17; size: NA; V: TRBV7-6; CDR3: CASSLSGNKIPPETQYF; DNA: TGTGCCAGCAGCTTATCCGGTAATAAGATCCCTCCGGAGACCCAGTACTTC
D: NA; J: TRBJ1-3; length: 13; size: few; V: TRBV25-1; CDR3: CASSAYFGNTIYF; DNA: TGTGCCAGCAGTGCGTACTTCGGAAACACCATATATTTT
D: NA; J: TRBJ1-2; length: 14; size: NA; V: TRBV7-9; CDR3: CASSPGTGYYGYTF; DNA: TGTGCCAGCAGTCCTGGCACGGGGTACTATGGCTACACCTTC
D: NA; J: TRBJ1-1; length: 16; size: NA; V: TRBV6-5; CDR3: CASSYSPGWLNTEAFF; DNA: TGTGCCAGCAGTTACTCGCCCGGGTGGTTGAACACTGAAGCTTTCTTT